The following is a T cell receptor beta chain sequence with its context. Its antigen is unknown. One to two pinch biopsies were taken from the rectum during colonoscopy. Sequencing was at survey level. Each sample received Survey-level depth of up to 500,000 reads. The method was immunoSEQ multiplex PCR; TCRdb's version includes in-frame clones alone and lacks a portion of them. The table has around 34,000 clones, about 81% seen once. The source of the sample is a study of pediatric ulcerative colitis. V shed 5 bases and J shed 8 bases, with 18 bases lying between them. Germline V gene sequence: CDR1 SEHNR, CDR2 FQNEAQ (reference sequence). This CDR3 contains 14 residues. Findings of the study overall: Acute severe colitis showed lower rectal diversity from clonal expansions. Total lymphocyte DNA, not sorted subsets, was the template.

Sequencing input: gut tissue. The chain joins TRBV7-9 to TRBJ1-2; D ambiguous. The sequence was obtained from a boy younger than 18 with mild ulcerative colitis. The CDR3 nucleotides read TGTGCCAGCAGCCCGACTCGTCAGGCCGGCGGCTACACCTTC. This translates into CASSPTRQAGGYTF.